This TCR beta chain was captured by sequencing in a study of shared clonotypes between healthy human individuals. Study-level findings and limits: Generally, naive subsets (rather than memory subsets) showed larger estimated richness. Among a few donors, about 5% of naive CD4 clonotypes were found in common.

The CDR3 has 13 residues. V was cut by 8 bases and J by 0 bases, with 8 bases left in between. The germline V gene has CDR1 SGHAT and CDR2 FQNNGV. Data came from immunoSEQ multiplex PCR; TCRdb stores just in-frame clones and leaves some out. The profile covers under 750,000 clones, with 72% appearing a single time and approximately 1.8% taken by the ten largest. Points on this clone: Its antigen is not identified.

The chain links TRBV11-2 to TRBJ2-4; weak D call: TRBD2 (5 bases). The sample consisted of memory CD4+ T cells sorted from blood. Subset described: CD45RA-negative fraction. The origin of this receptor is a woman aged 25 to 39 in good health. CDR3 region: CASRGLAKNIQYF. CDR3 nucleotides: TGTGCCAGCCGCGGGCTAGCCAAAAACATTCAGTACTTC.